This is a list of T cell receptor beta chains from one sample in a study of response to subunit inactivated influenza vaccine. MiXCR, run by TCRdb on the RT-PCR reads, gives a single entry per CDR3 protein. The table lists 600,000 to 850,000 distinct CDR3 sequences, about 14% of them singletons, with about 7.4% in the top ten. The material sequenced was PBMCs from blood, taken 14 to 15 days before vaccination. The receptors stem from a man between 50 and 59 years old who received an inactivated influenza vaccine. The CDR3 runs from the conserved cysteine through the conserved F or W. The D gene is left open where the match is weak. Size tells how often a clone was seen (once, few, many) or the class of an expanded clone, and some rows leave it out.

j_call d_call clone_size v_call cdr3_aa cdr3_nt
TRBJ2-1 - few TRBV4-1 CASSQDLGEQFF TGCGCCAGCAGCCAAGATTTGGGTGAGCAGTTCTTC
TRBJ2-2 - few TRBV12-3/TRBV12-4 CASSPDVSNTGELFF TGTGCCAGCAGTCCGGACGTATCGAACACCGGGGAGCTGTTTTTT
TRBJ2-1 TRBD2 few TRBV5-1 CASSGAGSHNEQFF TGCGCCAGCAGCGGAGCGGGAAGTCACAATGAGCAGTTCTTC
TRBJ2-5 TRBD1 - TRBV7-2 CASSYRTGVLETQYF TGTGCCAGCAGCTACAGGACAGGGGTTTTGGAGACCCAGTACTTC
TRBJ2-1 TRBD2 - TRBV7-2 CASSSAGTSKYNEQFF TGTGCCAGCAGCTCGGCCGGGACTAGCAAGTACAATGAGCAGTTCTTC
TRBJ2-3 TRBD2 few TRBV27 CASSHGVSGGVDTQYF TGTGCCAGCAGTCACGGGGTTAGCGGGGGGGTTGATACGCAGTATTTT
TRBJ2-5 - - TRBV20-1 CSAVTLGGGQETQYF TGCAGTGCTGTCACCCTGGGGGGAGGACAAGAGACCCAGTACTTC
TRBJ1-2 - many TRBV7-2 CASSSLDYGYTF TGTGCCAGCAGCTCTTTAGACTATGGCTACACCTTC
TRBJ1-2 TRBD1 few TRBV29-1 CSVRGRLGQGGYYGYTF TGCAGCGTCCGGGGCAGACTGGGACAGGGTGGTTACTATGGCTACACCTTC
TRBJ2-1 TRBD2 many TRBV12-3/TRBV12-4 CASTPSGSTYNEQFF TGTGCCAGCACCCCGAGCGGGAGTACCTACAATGAGCAGTTCTTC
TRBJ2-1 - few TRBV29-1 CSVETPGLRYNEQFF TGCAGCGTTGAAACACCGGGACTCCGTTACAATGAGCAGTTCTTC
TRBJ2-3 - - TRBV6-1 CASRRTVSTDTQYF TGTGCCAGCAGGCGAACGGTCAGCACAGATACGCAGTATTTT
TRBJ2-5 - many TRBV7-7 CASSPTMTQETQYF TGTGCCAGCAGCCCTACCATGACCCAAGAGACCCAGTACTTC
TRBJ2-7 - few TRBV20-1 CSASGGRNGPYEQYF TGCAGTGCTTCCGGGGGACGGAATGGCCCTTACGAGCAGTACTTC
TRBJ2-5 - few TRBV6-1 CASSGGPRRSQETQYF TGTGCCAGCAGTGGGGGACCACGTAGGTCCCAAGAGACCCAGTACTTC
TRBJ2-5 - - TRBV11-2 CASSSGLLRETQYF TGTGCCAGCAGCTCCGGACTCTTGCGAGAGACCCAGTACTTC
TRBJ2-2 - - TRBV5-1 CASRITGLSNTGELFF TGCGCCAGCAGGATTACGGGACTCTCGAACACCGGGGAGCTGTTTTTT
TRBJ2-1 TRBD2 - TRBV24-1 CATSETVTSGKTYNEQFF TGTGCCACCAGTGAGACCGTTACTAGCGGCAAAACCTACAATGAGCAGTTCTTC
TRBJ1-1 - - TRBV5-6 CATGRGSQNTEAFF TGTGCCACGGGGCGCGGGTCCCAGAACACTGAAGCTTTCTTT
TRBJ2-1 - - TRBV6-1 CATMERPLIFF TGTGCCACCATGGAGAGACCACTTATCTTCTTC
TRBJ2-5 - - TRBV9 CASSVLGTGRTQYF TGTGCCAGCAGCGTATTAGGGACCGGAAGGACCCAGTACTTC
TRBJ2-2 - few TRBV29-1 CSGTYGGSGELFF TGCAGCGGGACTTATGGGGGGTCCGGGGAGCTGTTTTTT
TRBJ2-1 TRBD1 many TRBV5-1 CASSARDSSYNEQFF TGCGCCAGCAGCGCACGGGACAGCTCCTACAATGAGCAGTTCTTC
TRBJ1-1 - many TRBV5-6 CASSPWDGEAFF TGTGCCAGCAGCCCGTGGGACGGTGAAGCTTTCTTT
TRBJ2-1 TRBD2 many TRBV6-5 CASSYGSSGKYNEQFF TGTGCCAGCAGTTACGGGTCTAGCGGAAAATACAATGAGCAGTTCTTC
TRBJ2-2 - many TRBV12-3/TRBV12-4 CASKLLGLETTGELFF TGTGCCAGCAAGTTGTTGGGGCTAGAGACCACCGGGGAGCTGTTTTTT
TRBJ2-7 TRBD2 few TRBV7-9 CASRGGGDEQYF TGTGCCAGCAGAGGCGGGGGGGACGAGCAGTACTTC
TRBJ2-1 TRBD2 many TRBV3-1 CASSQAAGVSYNEQFF TGTGCCAGCAGCCAAGCAGCGGGAGTCTCCTACAATGAGCAGTTCTTC
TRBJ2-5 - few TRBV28 CASSPLLGRETQYF TGTGCCAGCAGTCCCCTTTTGGGCAGAGAGACCCAGTACTTC
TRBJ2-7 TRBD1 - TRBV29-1 CSVVSGQLYEQYF TGCAGCGTTGTATCGGGACAGCTTTACGAGCAGTACTTC
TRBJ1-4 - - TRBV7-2 CASSLRDHLSKLFF TGTGCCAGCAGCTTACGAGACCATCTCTCAAAACTGTTTTTT
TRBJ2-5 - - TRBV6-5 CASSYSSVGETQYF TGTGCCAGCAGTTATTCCAGCGTAGGAGAGACCCAGTACTTC
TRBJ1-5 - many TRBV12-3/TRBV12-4 CASSSTGSNQPQHF TGTGCCAGCAGTTCGACAGGATCCAATCAGCCCCAGCATTTT
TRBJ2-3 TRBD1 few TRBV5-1 CASTGGLSTDTQYF TGCGCCTCGACAGGGGGTCTTAGCACAGATACGCAGTATTTT
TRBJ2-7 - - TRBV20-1 CSARETEEGPWGEQYF TGCAGTGCTAGGGAGACCGAGGAGGGACCTTGGGGCGAGCAGTACTTC